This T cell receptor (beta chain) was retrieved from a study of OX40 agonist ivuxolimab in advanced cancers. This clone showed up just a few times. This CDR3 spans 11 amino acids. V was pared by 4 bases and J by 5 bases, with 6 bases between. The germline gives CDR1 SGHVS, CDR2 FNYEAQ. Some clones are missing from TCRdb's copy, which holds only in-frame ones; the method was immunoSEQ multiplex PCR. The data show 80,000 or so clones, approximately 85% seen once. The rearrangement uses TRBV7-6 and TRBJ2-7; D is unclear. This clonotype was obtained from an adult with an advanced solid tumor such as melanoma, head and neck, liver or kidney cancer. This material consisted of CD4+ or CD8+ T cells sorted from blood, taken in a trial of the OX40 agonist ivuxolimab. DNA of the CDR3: TGTGCCAGCAGCTCCGAGAACGAGCAGTACTTC. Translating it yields CASSSENEQYF.